A selection of T cell receptor beta chains follows, all from one sample in a study of blood T cell repertoires in COVID-19. Generated by immunoSEQ multiplex PCR, the TCRdb table keeps only in-frame clones and is missing some. The sample shows some 180,000 clones, around 85% of them seen only once. The sequenced sample consisted of PBMCs or T cells enriched from blood (not recorded which). The receptors stem from a man aged 35 to 55 who had recovered from COVID-19. Both conserved end residues are part of each CDR3. Fields, in order: D gene, J gene, V gene, clone size, CDR3 protein, CDR3 DNA. D genes are given only for firm matches. Only part of the rows carry a size: once, few, many, or a class if the clone is expanded.

d_gene: -; j_gene: TRBJ2-1; v_gene: TRBV15; abundance: -; CDR3aa: CATSIRPGNEQFF; CDR3nt: TGTGCCACCAGCATCCGCCCGGGAAATGAGCAGTTCTTC
d_gene: -; j_gene: TRBJ1-2; v_gene: TRBV9; abundance: -; CDR3aa: CASSVGVEIYGYTF; CDR3nt: TGTGCCAGCAGCGTCGGGGTGGAGATCTACGGCTACACCTTC
d_gene: -; j_gene: TRBJ1-1; v_gene: TRBV10-2; abundance: once; CDR3aa: CASSEHLTGGTEAFF; CDR3nt: TGCGCCAGCAGTGAGCACCTGACGGGAGGCACTGAAGCTTTCTTT
d_gene: -; j_gene: TRBJ1-5; v_gene: TRBV25-1; abundance: -; CDR3aa: CASSPGGYQPQHF; CDR3nt: TGTGCCAGCAGTCCGGGGGGATACCAGCCCCAGCATTTT
d_gene: -; j_gene: TRBJ1-5; v_gene: TRBV30; abundance: -; CDR3aa: CAGGEGSRSNQPQHF; CDR3nt: TGTGCCGGGGGAGAGGGGTCCCGGAGCAATCAGCCCCAGCATTTT
d_gene: TRBD2; j_gene: TRBJ2-3; v_gene: TRBV6-4; abundance: -; CDR3aa: CASSPSGRSDTQYF; CDR3nt: TGTGCCAGCAGTCCCAGCGGGAGGTCAGATACGCAGTATTTT
d_gene: TRBD1; j_gene: TRBJ1-5; v_gene: TRBV18; abundance: -; CDR3aa: CASSEIDRGLQHF; CDR3nt: TGTGCCAGCTCAGAAATAGACAGGGGACTTCAGCATTTT
d_gene: TRBD2; j_gene: TRBJ2-1; v_gene: TRBV5-1; abundance: -; CDR3aa: CASSGLVSSYNEQFF; CDR3nt: TGCGCCAGCAGCGGACTAGTTAGCTCCTACAATGAGCAGTTCTTC
d_gene: -; j_gene: TRBJ1-2; v_gene: TRBV9; abundance: -; CDR3aa: CASSVGAGLNYGYTF; CDR3nt: TGTGCCAGCAGCGTAGGGGCAGGTTTAAACTATGGCTACACCTTC
d_gene: -; j_gene: TRBJ1-2; v_gene: TRBV3-1/TRBV3-2; abundance: -; CDR3aa: CASSPVEGRLGYTF; CDR3nt: TGTGCCAGCAGCCCCGTGGAGGGGCGGCTTGGCTACACCTTC
d_gene: -; j_gene: TRBJ2-7; v_gene: TRBV7-8; abundance: -; CDR3aa: CASSLATGGPSSYEQYF; CDR3nt: TGTGCCAGCAGCTTAGCGACCGGGGGGCCTAGCTCCTACGAGCAGTACTTC
d_gene: -; j_gene: TRBJ1-2; v_gene: TRBV3-1/TRBV3-2; abundance: -; CDR3aa: CASSQGLGGGYGYTF; CDR3nt: TGTGCCAGCAGCCAAGGGTTAGGAGGAGGCTATGGCTACACCTTC
d_gene: TRBD1; j_gene: TRBJ1-1; v_gene: TRBV10-2; abundance: once; CDR3aa: CASHPRDRVETEAFF; CDR3nt: TGCGCCAGCCACCCACGGGACAGGGTAGAAACTGAAGCTTTCTTT
d_gene: -; j_gene: TRBJ2-3; v_gene: TRBV3-1/TRBV3-2; abundance: -; CDR3aa: CASSQENGVWGGTDTQYF; CDR3nt: TGTGCCAGCAGCCAAGAAAACGGCGTGTGGGGGGGCACAGATACGCAGTATTTT
d_gene: TRBD1; j_gene: TRBJ1-2; v_gene: TRBV4-2; abundance: many; CDR3aa: CASSQDLRGVYGYTF; CDR3nt: TGTGCCAGCAGCCAAGATCTCAGGGGGGTATATGGCTACACCTTC
d_gene: TRBD1; j_gene: TRBJ2-2; v_gene: TRBV7-3; abundance: -; CDR3aa: CASSLGDRGNTGELFF; CDR3nt: TGTGCCAGCAGCTTAGGTGACAGGGGCAACACCGGGGAGCTGTTTTTT
d_gene: -; j_gene: TRBJ1-1; v_gene: TRBV5-1; abundance: -; CDR3aa: CASSLGSEAFF; CDR3nt: TGCGCCAGCAGCTTGGGGAGTGAAGCTTTCTTT
d_gene: -; j_gene: TRBJ1-2; v_gene: TRBV28; abundance: -; CDR3aa: CASTTRAKRAYGYTF; CDR3nt: TGTGCCAGCACTACTCGGGCCAAGCGGGCTTATGGCTACACCTTC
d_gene: TRBD2; j_gene: TRBJ2-7; v_gene: TRBV28; abundance: -; CDR3aa: CASSALSSLAGGDEQYF; CDR3nt: TGTGCCAGCAGTGCCCTTTCGTCCCTAGCGGGAGGGGACGAGCAGTACTTC
d_gene: -; j_gene: TRBJ1-6; v_gene: TRBV27; abundance: -; CDR3aa: CASSLQVGWSPLHF; CDR3nt: TGTGCCAGCAGTCTGCAGGTTGGTTGGTCACCCCTCCACTTT
d_gene: TRBD1; j_gene: TRBJ1-1; v_gene: TRBV28; abundance: -; CDR3aa: CASSFSGTEVLNTEAFF; CDR3nt: TGTGCCAGCAGTTTTTCCGGGACAGAGGTATTGAACACTGAAGCTTTCTTT
d_gene: -; j_gene: TRBJ2-7; v_gene: TRBV11-2; abundance: -; CDR3aa: CASSRSGLGSTGEQYF; CDR3nt: TGTGCCAGCAGCAGGAGCGGGTTGGGGTCAACGGGCGAGCAGTACTTC
d_gene: TRBD1; j_gene: TRBJ1-5; v_gene: TRBV28; abundance: -; CDR3aa: CASSPITWDSGREVAIVSNQPQHF; CDR3nt: TGTGCCAGCAGTCCGATAACCTGGGACAGCGGAAGGGAGGTCGCTATAGTTAGCAATCAGCCCCAGCATTTT
d_gene: -; j_gene: TRBJ1-2; v_gene: TRBV5-1; abundance: -; CDR3aa: CASSLAGWGTPTNYGYTF; CDR3nt: TGCGCCAGCAGCTTGGCAGGTTGGGGGACACCTACTAACTATGGCTACACCTTC
d_gene: -; j_gene: TRBJ2-1; v_gene: TRBV20-1; abundance: -; CDR3aa: CSASPGEYNEQFF; CDR3nt: TGCAGTGCTAGTCCCGGAGAGTACAATGAGCAGTTCTTC
d_gene: -; j_gene: TRBJ1-4; v_gene: TRBV7-8; abundance: -; CDR3aa: CASSLRVASREIGEKLFF; CDR3nt: TGTGCCAGCAGCCTTAGGGTGGCAAGTCGGGAAATTGGTGAAAAACTGTTTTTT
d_gene: -; j_gene: TRBJ1-4; v_gene: TRBV4-1; abundance: -; CDR3aa: CASSQPPGGGREKLFF; CDR3nt: TGCGCCAGCAGCCAACCGCCGGGCGGGGGCAGGGAAAAACTGTTTTTT
d_gene: -; j_gene: TRBJ2-1; v_gene: TRBV7-9; abundance: few; CDR3aa: CASSPGNNEQFF; CDR3nt: TGTGCCAGCAGCCCGGGGAACAATGAGCAGTTCTTC
d_gene: TRBD1; j_gene: TRBJ2-1; v_gene: TRBV5-1; abundance: -; CDR3aa: CASSLTTLGQRFF; CDR3nt: TGCGCCAGCAGCTTGACAACACTGGGACAGAGGTTCTTC
d_gene: -; j_gene: TRBJ2-7; v_gene: TRBV6-6; abundance: -; CDR3aa: CASRWGPHSYEQYF; CDR3nt: TGTGCCAGCAGATGGGGGCCCCACTCCTACGAGCAGTACTTC
d_gene: -; j_gene: TRBJ2-7; v_gene: TRBV7-9; abundance: -; CDR3aa: CASSLVGAPMSYEQYF; CDR3nt: TGTGCCAGCAGCTTAGTAGGGGCCCCCATGTCCTACGAGCAGTACTTC
d_gene: -; j_gene: TRBJ1-5; v_gene: TRBV24-1; abundance: few; CDR3aa: CATSDGNQPQHF; CDR3nt: TGTGCCACCAGTGACGGCAATCAGCCCCAGCATTTT
d_gene: TRBD1; j_gene: TRBJ2-1; v_gene: TRBV12-5; abundance: -; CDR3aa: CASGLRTGGDNEQFF; CDR3nt: TGTGCTAGTGGTCTCAGGACAGGGGGGGACAATGAGCAGTTCTTC
d_gene: TRBD1; j_gene: TRBJ1-2; v_gene: TRBV3-1/TRBV3-2; abundance: once; CDR3aa: CASSQEATGVYGYTF; CDR3nt: TGTGCCAGCAGCCAAGAAGCGACAGGGGTCTATGGCTACACCTTC
d_gene: TRBD1; j_gene: TRBJ1-5; v_gene: TRBV28; abundance: -; CDR3aa: CASTTGEGQPQHF; CDR3nt: TGTGCCAGCACGACAGGGGAAGGTCAGCCCCAGCATTTT
d_gene: -; j_gene: TRBJ1-1; v_gene: TRBV28; abundance: -; CDR3aa: CASRPGDKNTEAFF; CDR3nt: TGTGCCAGCAGACCAGGGGACAAGAACACTGAAGCTTTCTTT
d_gene: -; j_gene: TRBJ2-3; v_gene: TRBV21-1; abundance: -; CDR3aa: CASGGTVGTDTQYF; CDR3nt: TGTGCCAGCGGGGGGACAGTCGGCACAGATACGCAGTATTTT
d_gene: TRBD1; j_gene: TRBJ1-2; v_gene: TRBV7-6; abundance: few; CDR3aa: CASSLQGALGYTF; CDR3nt: TGTGCCAGCAGCTTACAGGGGGCTTTGGGCTACACCTTC
d_gene: TRBD2; j_gene: TRBJ2-3; v_gene: TRBV6-5; abundance: -; CDR3aa: CASSLLAGSTDTQYF; CDR3nt: TGTGCCAGCAGTTTACTAGCGGGAAGTACAGATACGCAGTATTTT
d_gene: -; j_gene: TRBJ1-2; v_gene: TRBV11-2; abundance: -; CDR3aa: CASSLGQGSGGYTF; CDR3nt: TGTGCCAGCAGCTTAGGGCAGGGGTCGGGTGGCTACACCTTC
d_gene: TRBD1; j_gene: TRBJ2-7; v_gene: TRBV19; abundance: -; CDR3aa: CASSTDRGGYEQYF; CDR3nt: TGTGCCAGTAGTACGGACAGGGGCGGCTACGAGCAGTACTTC
d_gene: -; j_gene: TRBJ1-5; v_gene: TRBV6-5; abundance: -; CDR3aa: CAAGGLPGKPQHF; CDR3nt: TGTGCCGCCGGTGGGCTCCCCGGGAAGCCCCAGCATTTT
d_gene: TRBD2; j_gene: TRBJ2-5; v_gene: TRBV5-4; abundance: -; CDR3aa: CASAKAAGVQTQYF; CDR3nt: TGTGCCAGCGCCAAGGCCGCGGGAGTGCAGACCCAGTACTTC
d_gene: -; j_gene: TRBJ1-5; v_gene: TRBV7-9; abundance: -; CDR3aa: CASSSDRPSQPQHF; CDR3nt: TGTGCCAGCAGCTCAGACAGACCTAGTCAGCCCCAGCATTTT
d_gene: -; j_gene: TRBJ1-5; v_gene: TRBV5-1; abundance: -; CDR3aa: CASSTNGGGNQPQHF; CDR3nt: TGCGCCAGCAGCACGAATGGAGGAGGCAATCAGCCCCAGCATTTT
d_gene: -; j_gene: TRBJ2-4; v_gene: TRBV6-5; abundance: -; CDR3aa: CASSYAGRQENIQYF; CDR3nt: TGTGCCAGCAGTTACGCGGGGAGGCAGGAAAACATTCAGTACTTC
d_gene: TRBD2; j_gene: TRBJ2-3; v_gene: TRBV7-3; abundance: once; CDR3aa: CAIGGAIRTDTQYF; CDR3nt: TGTGCCATCGGGGGGGCTATTCGTACAGATACGCAGTATTTT
d_gene: TRBD1; j_gene: TRBJ1-1; v_gene: TRBV5-1; abundance: -; CDR3aa: CASSLGGLTGGVLGDTEAFF; CDR3nt: TGCGCCAGCAGCTTGGGGGGATTGACAGGGGGTGTACTCGGTGACACTGAAGCTTTCTTT